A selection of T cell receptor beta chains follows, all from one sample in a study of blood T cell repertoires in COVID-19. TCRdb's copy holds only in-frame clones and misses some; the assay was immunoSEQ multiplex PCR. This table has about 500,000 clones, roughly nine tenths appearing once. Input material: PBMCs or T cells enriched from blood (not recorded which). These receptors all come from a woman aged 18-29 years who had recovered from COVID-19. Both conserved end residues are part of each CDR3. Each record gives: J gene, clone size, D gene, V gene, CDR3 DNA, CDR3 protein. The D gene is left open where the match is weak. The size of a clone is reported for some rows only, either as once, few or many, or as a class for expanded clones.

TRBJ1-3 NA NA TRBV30 TGTGCCTGGATGCAGGGTGCTGGAAACACCATATATTTT CAWMQGAGNTIYF
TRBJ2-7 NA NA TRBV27 TGTGCCAGCAGTTTATCCACAGTGTTGCCCGTTAACGAGCAGTACTTC CASSLSTVLPVNEQYF
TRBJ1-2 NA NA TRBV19 TGTGCCAGTAGTATCCGGAGTTGGTATGGCTACACCTTC CASSIRSWYGYTF
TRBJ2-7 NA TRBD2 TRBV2 TGTGCCAGCAGAACCCGACTAGCGGGGGGATACGAGCAGTACTTC CASRTRLAGGYEQYF
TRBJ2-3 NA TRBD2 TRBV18 TGTGCCAGCTCACCACAGAGAAGCGGGGGGGGCACAGATACGCAGTATTTT CASSPQRSGGGTDTQYF
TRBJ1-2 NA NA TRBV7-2 TGTGCCAGCAGCTTATATGTTCAGGGCCCCCATGGCTACACCTTC CASSLYVQGPHGYTF
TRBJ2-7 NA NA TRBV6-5 TGTGCCAGCAGTACGACCTCGCCAGGTGCCGAGCAGTACTTC CASSTTSPGAEQYF
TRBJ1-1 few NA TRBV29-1 TGCAGCGTTTCGACAGATCTGAACACTGAAGCTTTCTTT CSVSTDLNTEAFF
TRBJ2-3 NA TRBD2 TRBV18 TGTGCCAGCTCACGCATGCCGAACCCCTCCCAGCGGGGGTCAGATACGCAGTATTTT CASSRMPNPSQRGSDTQYF
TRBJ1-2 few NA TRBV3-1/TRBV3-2 TGTGCCAGCAGCCATATTATCTCACAGGGCGATGACGGCTACACCTTC CASSHIISQGDDGYTF
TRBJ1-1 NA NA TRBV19 TGTGCCAGTAGTAACCCACAGTGGAACACTGAAGCTTTCTTT CASSNPQWNTEAFF
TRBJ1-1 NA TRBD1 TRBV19 TGTGCCAGTAGTACGACAGGGACCGCAATTCTGAACACTGAAGCTTTCTTT CASSTTGTAILNTEAFF
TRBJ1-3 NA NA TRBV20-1 TGCAGTGCTAGTGGTACAGGAAACACCATATATTTT CSASGTGNTIYF
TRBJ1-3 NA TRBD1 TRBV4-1 TGCGCCAGCAGCCAAGTAGGGACAGAAAACACCATATATTTT CASSQVGTENTIYF
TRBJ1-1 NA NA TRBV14 TGTGCCAGCAGCCAAGATTTTTTTCGACCGGACAGTGGAGCTTTCTTT CASSQDFFRPDSGAFF
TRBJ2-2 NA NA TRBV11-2 TGTGCCAGCAGCTTAGATTGGAGAGGGAACACCGGGGAGCTGTTTTTT CASSLDWRGNTGELFF
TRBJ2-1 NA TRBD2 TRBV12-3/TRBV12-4 TGTGCCAGCAGCCATAGCGGGGGGGCGCAGTTCTTC CASSHSGGAQFF
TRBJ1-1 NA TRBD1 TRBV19 TGTGCCAGTAGGCTCAGACAGGGCGCGGACACTGAAGCTTTCTTT CASRLRQGADTEAFF
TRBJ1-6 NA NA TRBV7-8 TGTGCCAGCAGCACCCGACAGCATAATTCACCCCTCCACTTT CASSTRQHNSPLHF
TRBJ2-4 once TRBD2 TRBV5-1 TGCGCCAGCAGCTTGTCTAGGGAGGGTTTGGCCAAAAACATTCAGTACTTC CASSLSREGLAKNIQYF
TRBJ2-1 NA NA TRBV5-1 TGCGCCAGCAGCTTGTCCGCATTAGACAATGAGCAGTTCTTC CASSLSALDNEQFF
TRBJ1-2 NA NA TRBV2 TGTGCCAGCAGTGTCGGTCAGGGATATGGCTACACCTTC CASSVGQGYGYTF
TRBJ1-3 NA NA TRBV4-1 TGCGCCAGCAGCCAGAGGATACAAACCTCTGGAAACACCATATATTTT CASSQRIQTSGNTIYF
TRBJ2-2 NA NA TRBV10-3 TGTGCCACCTTCGAGGGGGTGTTCACCGGGGAGCTGTTTTTT CATFEGVFTGELFF
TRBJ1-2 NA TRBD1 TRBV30 TGTGCCTGGTACAGGGGTAACTATGGCTACACCTTC CAWYRGNYGYTF
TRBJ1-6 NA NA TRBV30 TGTGCCTGGAGTGTAGACGGCGGGATTAATTCACCCCTCCACTTT CAWSVDGGINSPLHF
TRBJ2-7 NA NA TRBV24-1 TGTGCCACCAGTGAGGGGCAGACCTACGAGCAGTACTTC CATSEGQTYEQYF
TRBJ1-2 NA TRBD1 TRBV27 TGTGCCAGCAGTCAGTGGACCGGGACAGATTATGGCTACACCTTC CASSQWTGTDYGYTF
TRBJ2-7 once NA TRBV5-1 TGCGCCAGCAGCTTGGGACCACAGGGCGGAGAAAACTACGAGCAGTACTTC CASSLGPQGGENYEQYF
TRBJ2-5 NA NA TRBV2 TGTGCCAGCAGTGACTTCGGGGAGACCCAGTACTTC CASSDFGETQYF
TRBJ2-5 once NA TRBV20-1 TGCAGTGCTACGGGAGAGACCCAGTACTTC CSATGETQYF
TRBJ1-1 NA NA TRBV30 TGTGCCTGGACCGCGCTAAGAGGTCCGAACGGTGCTGAAGCTTTCTTT CAWTALRGPNGAEAFF
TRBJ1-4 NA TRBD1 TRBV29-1 TGCAGCGTCCTAGACAGGGATTGGGAAAAACTGTTTTTT CSVLDRDWEKLFF
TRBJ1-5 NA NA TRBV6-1 TGTGCCAGCAGTGAAGGGGGCTGGGGAAGCAATCAGCCCCAGCATTTT CASSEGGWGSNQPQHF
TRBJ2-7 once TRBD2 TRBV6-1 TGTGCCAGCAGTGAGATTAGAGCGGGAGAGCAGTACTTC CASSEIRAGEQYF